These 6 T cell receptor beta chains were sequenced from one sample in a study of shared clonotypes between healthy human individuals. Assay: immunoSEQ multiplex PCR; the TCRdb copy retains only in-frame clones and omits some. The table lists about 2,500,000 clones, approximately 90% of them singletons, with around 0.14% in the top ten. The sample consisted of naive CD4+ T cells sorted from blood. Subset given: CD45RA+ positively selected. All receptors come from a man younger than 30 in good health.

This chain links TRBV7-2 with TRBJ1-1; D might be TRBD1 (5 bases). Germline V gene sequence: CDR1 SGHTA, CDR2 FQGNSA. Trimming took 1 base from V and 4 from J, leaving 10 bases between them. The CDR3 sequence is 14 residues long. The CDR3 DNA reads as TGTGCCAGCAGCTTAGACAGGTGGAGCACTGAAGCTTTCTTT. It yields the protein CASSLDRWSTEAFF.

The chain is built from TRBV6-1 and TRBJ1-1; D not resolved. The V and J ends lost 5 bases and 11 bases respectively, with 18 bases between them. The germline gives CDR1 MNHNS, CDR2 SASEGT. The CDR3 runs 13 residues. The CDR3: CASSHSGYPTAFF. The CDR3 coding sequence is TGTGCCAGCAGTCACAGTGGGTACCCTACTGCTTTCTTT.

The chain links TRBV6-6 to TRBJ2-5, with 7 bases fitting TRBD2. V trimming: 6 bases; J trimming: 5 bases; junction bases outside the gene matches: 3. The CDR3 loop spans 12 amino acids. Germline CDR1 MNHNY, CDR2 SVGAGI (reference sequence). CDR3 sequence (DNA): TGTGCCAGCAGAAGTAGCGGGGAGACCCAGTACTTC. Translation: CASRSSGETQYF.

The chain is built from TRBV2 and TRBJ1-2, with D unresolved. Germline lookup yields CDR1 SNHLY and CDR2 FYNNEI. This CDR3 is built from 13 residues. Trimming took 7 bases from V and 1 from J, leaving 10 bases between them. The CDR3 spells CASNGGNNYGYTF. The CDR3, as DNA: TGTGCCAGCAACGGCGGAAATAACTATGGCTACACCTTC.

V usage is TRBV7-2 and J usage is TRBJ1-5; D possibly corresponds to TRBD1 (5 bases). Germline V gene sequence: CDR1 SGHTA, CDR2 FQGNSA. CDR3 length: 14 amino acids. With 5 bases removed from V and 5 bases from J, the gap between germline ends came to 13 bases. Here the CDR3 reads CASSPREGYQPQHF. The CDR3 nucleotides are TGTGCCAGCAGCCCCCGCGAGGGGTATCAGCCCCAGCATTTT.

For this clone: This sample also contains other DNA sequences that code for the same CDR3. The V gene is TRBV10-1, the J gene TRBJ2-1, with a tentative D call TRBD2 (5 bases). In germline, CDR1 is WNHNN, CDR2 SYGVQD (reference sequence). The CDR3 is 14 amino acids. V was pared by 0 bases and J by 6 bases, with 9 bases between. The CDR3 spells CASSESGGGNEQFF. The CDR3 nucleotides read TGCGCCAGCAGTGAGTCGGGCGGAGGCAATGAGCAGTTCTTC.